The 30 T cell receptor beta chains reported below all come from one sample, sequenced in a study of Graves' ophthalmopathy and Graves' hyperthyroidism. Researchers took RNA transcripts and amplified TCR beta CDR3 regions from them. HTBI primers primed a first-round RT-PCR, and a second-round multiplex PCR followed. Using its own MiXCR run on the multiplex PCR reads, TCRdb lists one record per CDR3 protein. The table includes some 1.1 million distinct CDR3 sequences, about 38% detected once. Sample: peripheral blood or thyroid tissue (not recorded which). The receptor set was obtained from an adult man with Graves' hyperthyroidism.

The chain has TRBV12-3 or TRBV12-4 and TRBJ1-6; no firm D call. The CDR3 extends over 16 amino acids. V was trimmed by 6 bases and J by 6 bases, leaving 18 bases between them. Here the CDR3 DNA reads TGTGCCAGCAGCTTGAACCGCGGAGGGAGTAATTCACCCCTCCACTTT. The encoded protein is CASSLNRGGSNSPLHF.

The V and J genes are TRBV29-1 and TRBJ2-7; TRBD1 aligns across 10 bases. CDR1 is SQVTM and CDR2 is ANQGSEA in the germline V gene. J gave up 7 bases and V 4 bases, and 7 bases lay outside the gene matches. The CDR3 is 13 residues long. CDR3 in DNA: TGCAGCGTTGGGACAGGGGGTAATCAGGAGCAGTACTTC. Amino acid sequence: CSVGTGGNQEQYF.

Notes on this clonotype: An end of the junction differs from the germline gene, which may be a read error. CDR3 sequence: CSARDISSYEQHF. The CDR3 DNA sequence: TGCAGTGCTCGGGACATTTCCTCCTACGAGCAGCACTTC. The gene calls are TRBV20-1 and TRBJ2-7, with a possible D match to TRBD1 (6 bases). This CDR3 is built from 13 residues. Germline V gene sequence: CDR1 DFQATT, CDR2 SNEGSKA (reference sequence).

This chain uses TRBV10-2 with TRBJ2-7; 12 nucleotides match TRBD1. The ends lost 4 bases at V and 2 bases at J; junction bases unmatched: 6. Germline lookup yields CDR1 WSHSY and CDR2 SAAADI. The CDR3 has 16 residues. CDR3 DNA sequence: TGCGCCAGCAGTGCTCCCCGGGACAGGGGGCCCTACGAGCAGTACTTC. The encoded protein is CASSAPRDRGPYEQYF.

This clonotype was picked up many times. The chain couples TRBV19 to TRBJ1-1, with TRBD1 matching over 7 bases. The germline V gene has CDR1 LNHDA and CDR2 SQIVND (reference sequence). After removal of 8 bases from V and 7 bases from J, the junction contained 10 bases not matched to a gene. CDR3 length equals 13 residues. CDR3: CASSRQGTREAFF. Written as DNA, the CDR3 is TGTGCCAGTTCAAGACAGGGAACCCGTGAAGCTTTCTTT.

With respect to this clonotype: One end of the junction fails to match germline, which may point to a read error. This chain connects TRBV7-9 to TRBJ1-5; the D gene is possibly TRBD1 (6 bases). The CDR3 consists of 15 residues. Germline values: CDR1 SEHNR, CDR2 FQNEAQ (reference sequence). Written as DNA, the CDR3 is TGCGCCAGCAGCCCCGGGACACCGAACAATCAGCCCCAGCATTTT. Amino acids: CASSPGTPNNQPQHF.

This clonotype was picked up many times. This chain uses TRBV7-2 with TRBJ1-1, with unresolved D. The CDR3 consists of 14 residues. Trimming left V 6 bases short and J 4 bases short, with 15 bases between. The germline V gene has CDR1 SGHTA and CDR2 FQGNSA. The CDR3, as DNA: TGTGCCAGCAGTTTGCTTTCCGGGAGCACTGAAGCTTTCTTT. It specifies CASSLLSGSTEAFF.

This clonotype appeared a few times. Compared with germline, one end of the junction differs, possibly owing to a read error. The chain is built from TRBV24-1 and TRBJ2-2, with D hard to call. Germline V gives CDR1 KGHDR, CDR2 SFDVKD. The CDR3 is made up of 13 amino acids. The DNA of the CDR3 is TGTGCCAGCAGTATACGTGGCACCGGGGAGCTGTTTTTT. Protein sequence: CASSIRGTGELFF.

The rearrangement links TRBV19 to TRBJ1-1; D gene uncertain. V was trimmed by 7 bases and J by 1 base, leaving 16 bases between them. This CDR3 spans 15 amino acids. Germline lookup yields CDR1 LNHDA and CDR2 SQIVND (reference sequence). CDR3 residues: CASILRTGRNTEAFF. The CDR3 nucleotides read TGTGCCAGTATTCTCCGGACGGGTAGGAACACTGAAGCTTTCTTT.

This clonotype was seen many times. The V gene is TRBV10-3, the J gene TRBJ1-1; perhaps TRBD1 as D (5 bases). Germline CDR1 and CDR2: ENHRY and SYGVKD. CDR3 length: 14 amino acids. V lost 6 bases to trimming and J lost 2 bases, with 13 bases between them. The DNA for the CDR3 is TGTGCCATCAGGTTCGGGGGAATCAACACTGAAGCTTTCTTT. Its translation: CAIRFGGINTEAFF.

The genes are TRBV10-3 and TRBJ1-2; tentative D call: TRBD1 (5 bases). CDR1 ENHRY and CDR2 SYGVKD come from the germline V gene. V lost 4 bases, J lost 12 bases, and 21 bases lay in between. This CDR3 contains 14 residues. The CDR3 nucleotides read TGTGCCATCAGTGTGGGGGGTTGGGACGTAGGAAACACCTTC. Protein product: CAISVGGWDVGNTF.

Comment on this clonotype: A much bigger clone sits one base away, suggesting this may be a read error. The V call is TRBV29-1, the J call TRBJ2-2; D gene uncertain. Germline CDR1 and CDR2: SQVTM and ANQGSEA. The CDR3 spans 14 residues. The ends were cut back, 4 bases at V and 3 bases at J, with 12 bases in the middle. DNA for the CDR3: TGCAGCGTTGGATTGTCAAGGTACACCGGGGAGCTGTTTTTT. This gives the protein CSVGLSRYTGELFF.

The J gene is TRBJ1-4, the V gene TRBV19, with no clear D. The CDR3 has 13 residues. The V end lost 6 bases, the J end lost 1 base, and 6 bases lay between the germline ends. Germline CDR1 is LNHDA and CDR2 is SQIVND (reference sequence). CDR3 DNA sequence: TGTGCCAGTAGGACTGAAACTAATGAAAAACTGTTTTTT. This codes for CASRTETNEKLFF.

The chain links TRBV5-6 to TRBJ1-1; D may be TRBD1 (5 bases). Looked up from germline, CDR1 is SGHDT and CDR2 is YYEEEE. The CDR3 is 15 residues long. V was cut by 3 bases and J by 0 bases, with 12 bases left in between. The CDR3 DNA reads TGTGCCAGCAGCTACCCTGGGGGGGTGAACACTGAAGCTTTCTTT. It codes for CASSYPGGVNTEAFF.

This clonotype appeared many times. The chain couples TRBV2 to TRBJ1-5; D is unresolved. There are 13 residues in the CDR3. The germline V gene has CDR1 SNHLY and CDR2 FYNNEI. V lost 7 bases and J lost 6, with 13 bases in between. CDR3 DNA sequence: TGTGCCAGCACCCGGGATGGCAGTCAGCCCCAGCATTTT. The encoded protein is CASTRDGSQPQHF.

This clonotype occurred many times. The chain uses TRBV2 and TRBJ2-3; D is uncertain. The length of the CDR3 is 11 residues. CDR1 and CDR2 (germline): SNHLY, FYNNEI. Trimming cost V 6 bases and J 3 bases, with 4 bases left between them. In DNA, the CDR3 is TGTGCCAGCAGAGAGACAGATACGCAGTATTTT. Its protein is CASRETDTQYF.

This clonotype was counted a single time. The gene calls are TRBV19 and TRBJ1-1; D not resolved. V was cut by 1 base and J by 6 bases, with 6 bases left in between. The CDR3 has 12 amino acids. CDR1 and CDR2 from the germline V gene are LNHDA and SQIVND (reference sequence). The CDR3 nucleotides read TGTGCCAGTAGTATAGGGTGGTCTGAAGCTTTCTTT. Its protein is CASSIGWSEAFF. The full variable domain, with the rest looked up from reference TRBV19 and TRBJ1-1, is DGGITQSPKYLFRKEGQNVTLSCEQNLNHDAMYWYRQDPGQGLRLIYYSQIVNDFQKGDIAEGYSVSREKKESFPLTVTSAQKNPTAFYLCASSIGWSEAFFGQGTRLTVV.

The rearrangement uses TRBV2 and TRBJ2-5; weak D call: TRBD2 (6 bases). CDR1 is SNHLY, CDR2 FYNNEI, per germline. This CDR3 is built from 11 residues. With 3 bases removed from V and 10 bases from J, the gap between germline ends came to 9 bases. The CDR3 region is CASSESSDQYF. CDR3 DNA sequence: TGTGCCAGCAGTGAGTCTAGCGACCAGTACTTC.

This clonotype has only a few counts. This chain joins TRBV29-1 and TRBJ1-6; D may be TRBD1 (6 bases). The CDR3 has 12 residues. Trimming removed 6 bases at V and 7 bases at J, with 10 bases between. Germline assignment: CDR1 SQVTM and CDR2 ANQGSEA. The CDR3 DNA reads TGCAGCGTCAGGGGAGGGAATTCACCCCTCCACTTT. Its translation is CSVRGGNSPLHF.

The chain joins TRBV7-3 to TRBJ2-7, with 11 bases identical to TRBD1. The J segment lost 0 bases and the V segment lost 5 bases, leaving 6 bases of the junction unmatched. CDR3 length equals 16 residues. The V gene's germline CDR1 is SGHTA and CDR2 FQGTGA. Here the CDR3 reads CASSEGGTGGSYEQYF. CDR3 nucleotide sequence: TGTGCCAGCAGCGAAGGTGGGACAGGGGGCTCCTACGAGCAGTACTTC.

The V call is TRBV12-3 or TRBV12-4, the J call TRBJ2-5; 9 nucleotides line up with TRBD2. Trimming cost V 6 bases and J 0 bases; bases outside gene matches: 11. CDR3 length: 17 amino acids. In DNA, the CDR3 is TGTGCCAGCAGCCGGATGGGTAGCGGGAGTTACCAAGAGACCCAGTACTTC. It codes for CASSRMGSGSYQETQYF.

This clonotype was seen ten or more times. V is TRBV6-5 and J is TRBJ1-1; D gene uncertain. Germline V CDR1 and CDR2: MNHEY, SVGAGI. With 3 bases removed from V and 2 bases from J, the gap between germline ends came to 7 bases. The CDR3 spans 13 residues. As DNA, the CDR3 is TGTGCCAGCAGTTATTCCATAAACACTGAAGCTTTCTTT. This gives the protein CASSYSINTEAFF.

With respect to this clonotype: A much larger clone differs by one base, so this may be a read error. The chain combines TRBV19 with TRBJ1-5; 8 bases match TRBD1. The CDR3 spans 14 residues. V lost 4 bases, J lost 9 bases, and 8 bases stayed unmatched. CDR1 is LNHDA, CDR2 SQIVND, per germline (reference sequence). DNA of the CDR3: TGTGCCAGTAGTACGCAGGGGGCTGGTCGGCCCCAGCATTTT. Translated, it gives CASSTQGAGRPQHF.

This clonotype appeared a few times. CDR3: CSARVVAGETQYF. As DNA, the CDR3 is TGCAGTGCTAGAGTTGTTGCGGGGGAGACCCAGTACTTC. This rearrangement joins TRBV20-1 to TRBJ2-5; perhaps TRBD2 as D (6 bases). Germline V CDR1 and CDR2: DFQATT, SNEGSKA (reference sequence). Between the trimmed V and J ends, which lost 1 base and 5 bases, there was a span of 11 bases. The CDR3 sequence is 13 residues long.

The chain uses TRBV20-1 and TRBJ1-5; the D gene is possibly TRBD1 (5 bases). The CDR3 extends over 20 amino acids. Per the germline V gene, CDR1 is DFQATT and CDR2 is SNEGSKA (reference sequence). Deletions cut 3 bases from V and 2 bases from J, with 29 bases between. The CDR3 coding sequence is TGCAGTGCTAGCTTAAAAGGGGTTCAGTCCCCCCGATATGGCAATCAGCCCCAGCATTTT. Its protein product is CSASLKGVQSPRYGNQPQHF.

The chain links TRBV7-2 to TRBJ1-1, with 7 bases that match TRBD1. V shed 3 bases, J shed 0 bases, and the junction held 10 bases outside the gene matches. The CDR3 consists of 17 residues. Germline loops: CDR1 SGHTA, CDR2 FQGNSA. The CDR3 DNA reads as TGTGCCAGCAGCTTGGGGACAGCAGGACCCATGAACACTGAAGCTTTCTTT. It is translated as CASSLGTAGPMNTEAFF.

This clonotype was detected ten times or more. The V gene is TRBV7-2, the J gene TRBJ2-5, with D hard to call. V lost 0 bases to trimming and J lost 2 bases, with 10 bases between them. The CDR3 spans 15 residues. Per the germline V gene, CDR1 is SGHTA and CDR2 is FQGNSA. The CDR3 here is CASSLALRAQETQYF. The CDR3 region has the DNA TGTGCCAGCAGCTTAGCGCTCCGGGCACAAGAGACCCAGTACTTC.

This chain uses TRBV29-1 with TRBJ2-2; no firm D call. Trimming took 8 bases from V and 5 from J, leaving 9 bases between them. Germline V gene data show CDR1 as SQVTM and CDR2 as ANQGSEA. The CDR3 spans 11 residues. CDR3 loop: CSLTETGELFF. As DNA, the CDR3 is TGCAGCTTAACAGAGACCGGGGAGCTGTTTTTT.

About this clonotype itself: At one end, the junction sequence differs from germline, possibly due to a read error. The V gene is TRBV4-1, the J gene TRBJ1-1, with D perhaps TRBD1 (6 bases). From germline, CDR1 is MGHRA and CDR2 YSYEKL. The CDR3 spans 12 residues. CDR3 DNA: TGTGCCAGCAGCCATGTCGGGCAGGGGGCTTTCTTT. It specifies CASSHVGQGAFF.

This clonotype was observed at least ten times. Here the CDR3 reads CASSLERVAGEQYF. CDR3 DNA: TGTGCCAGCAGCTTAGAACGAGTCGCGGGCGAGCAGTACTTC. The chain has TRBV7-8 and TRBJ2-7; D is possibly TRBD2 (5 bases). Trimming removed 1 base at V and 6 bases at J, with 13 bases between. Germline-derived CDR1 and CDR2 are SGHVS and FQNEAQ. The CDR3 length is 14 residues.